Listed below are T cell receptor beta chains from one sample, sequenced in a study of siplizumab effects on memory and regulatory T cells. Measured with immunoSEQ multiplex PCR; TCRdb has only the in-frame clones, and not every one. The sample lists 95,000 to 100,000 clones, around 90% occurring once. Material for sequencing was non-Treg CD4+ T cells sorted from blood. Every receptor here comes from a human donor in good health. The CDR3 runs from the conserved cysteine through the conserved F or W. Fields, in order: V gene, D gene, J gene, clone size, CDR3 protein, CDR3 DNA. The D gene is left open where the match is weak. Only some rows state a clone size, as once, few, many or a class for expanded clones.

TRBV2	NA	TRBJ1-2	NA	CASSQLGPANYGYTF	TGTGCCAGCAGTCAGTTAGGGCCGGCTAACTATGGCTACACCTTC
TRBV19	NA	TRBJ1-5	NA	CASSIGRGAWRQPQHF	TGTGCCAGTAGTATCGGCAGGGGAGCATGGCGACAGCCCCAGCATTTT
TRBV10-3	NA	TRBJ1-1	few	CAISERTTEAFF	TGTGCCATCAGCGAGAGGACAACTGAAGCTTTCTTT
TRBV2	NA	TRBJ2-5	few	CASSDVKGAETQYF	TGTGCCAGCAGTGATGTAAAAGGAGCGGAGACCCAGTACTTC
TRBV29-1	NA	TRBJ1-1	NA	CSVEAFLHTEAFF	TGCAGCGTTGAGGCATTTCTTCACACTGAAGCTTTCTTT
TRBV13	NA	TRBJ1-5	NA	CASSFGRYQPQHF	TGTGCCAGCAGCTTCGGCAGATATCAGCCCCAGCATTTT
TRBV19	NA	TRBJ1-5	NA	CASSIGGKGNQPQHF	TGTGCCAGTAGTATTGGGGGGAAGGGCAATCAGCCCCAGCATTTT
TRBV30	TRBD1	TRBJ1-4	NA	CAWSQGATNEKLFF	TGTGCCTGGTCCCAGGGGGCAACTAATGAAAAACTGTTTTTT
TRBV7-8	NA	TRBJ2-3	NA	CASSLDPGVVSTDTQYF	TGTGCCAGCAGCTTAGACCCTGGGGTTGTGAGCACAGATACGCAGTATTTT
TRBV5-4	TRBD2	TRBJ2-1	NA	CASNLGGGYNEQFF	TGTGCCAGCAACCTTGGCGGGGGATACAATGAGCAGTTCTTC
TRBV5-1	NA	TRBJ2-1	NA	CASSSAVGANEQFF	TGCGCCAGCAGTTCGGCTGTCGGAGCGAATGAGCAGTTCTTC
TRBV7-2	TRBD2	TRBJ2-3	NA	CASSFGSGGSGSDTQYF	TGTGCCAGCAGCTTTGGGAGTGGCGGGAGTGGCTCAGATACGCAGTATTTT
TRBV28	TRBD1	TRBJ1-5	NA	CASRPGPGGFGHQPQHF	TGTGCCAGCAGACCTGGCCCAGGGGGTTTCGGGCATCAGCCCCAGCATTTT
TRBV7-2	NA	TRBJ1-2	NA	CASSPFGTSSFSYGYTF	TGTGCCAGCAGCCCCTTTGGGACGTCTTCCTTTTCATATGGCTACACCTTC
TRBV30	NA	TRBJ1-1	NA	CAWSGGARTEAFF	TGTGCCTGGAGTGGGGGGGCGAGGACTGAAGCTTTCTTT
TRBV10-3	NA	TRBJ2-6	NA	CAIREGGGSGANVLTF	TGTGCCATCAGGGAGGGAGGGGGCTCTGGGGCCAACGTCCTGACTTTC
TRBV27	NA	TRBJ2-5	NA	CASSYGRVTRETQYF	TGTGCCAGCAGCTATGGACGGGTAACTCGGGAGACCCAGTACTTC
TRBV19	TRBD1	TRBJ1-1	NA	CASSAGTGVHTEAFF	TGTGCCAGTAGTGCCGGGACAGGGGTACACACTGAAGCTTTCTTT
TRBV5-4	TRBD1	TRBJ2-1	NA	CASSLLPGGRYEQFF	TGTGCCAGCAGCTTATTGCCAGGGGGTAGATATGAGCAGTTCTTC
TRBV5-1	NA	TRBJ2-3	NA	CASSGRPTDTQYF	TGCGCCAGCAGCGGGAGGCCAACAGATACGCAGTATTTT
TRBV4-2	NA	TRBJ1-1	NA	CASSQDRADRNTEAFF	TGTGCCAGCAGCCAAGATCGGGCAGACAGGAACACTGAAGCTTTCTTT
TRBV7-3	TRBD2	TRBJ2-2	few	CASSSGLAGGTGELFF	TGTGCCAGCAGCTCGGGACTAGCGGGAGGGACCGGGGAGCTGTTTTTT
TRBV30	NA	TRBJ2-7	once	CAWSQGRGLDEQYF	TGTGCCTGGAGTCAGGGACGGGGGTTAGACGAGCAGTACTTC
TRBV6-1	NA	TRBJ2-5	NA	CASRRGPTSRETQYF	TGTGCCAGCAGGAGGGGACCGACTTCCAGGGAGACCCAGTACTTC
TRBV7-9	NA	TRBJ1-4	NA	CASSPNGAEGEKLFF	TGTGCCAGCAGCCCCAACGGGGCCGAGGGAGAAAAACTGTTTTTT
TRBV4-3	NA	TRBJ2-3	NA	CASSQDYRSWDTQYF	TGCGCCAGCAGCCAAGACTACCGATCTTGGGATACGCAGTATTTT
TRBV4-3	TRBD2	TRBJ2-5	NA	CASSQDLAGEVETQYF	TGCGCCAGCAGCCAAGATCTAGCGGGAGAGGTGGAGACCCAGTACTTC
TRBV18	NA	TRBJ2-1	NA	CASSPGSSYNEQFF	TGTGCCAGCTCACCAGGCTCCTCCTACAATGAGCAGTTCTTC
TRBV5-1	TRBD2	TRBJ2-5	NA	CASSPGLAGQETQYF	TGCGCCAGCAGCCCCGGACTAGCGGGGCAAGAGACCCAGTACTTC
TRBV28	NA	TRBJ1-4	NA	CASSRGNEKLFF	TGTGCCAGCAGTCGGGGGAATGAAAAACTGTTTTTT
TRBV6-5	TRBD2	TRBJ2-7	NA	CASSYARESVYF	TGTGCCAGCAGTTATGCGCGGGAGTCTGTTTACTTC
TRBV9	TRBD1	TRBJ2-5	NA	CASSVGQGGETQYF	TGTGCCAGCAGCGTCGGACAGGGTGGGGAGACCCAGTACTTC
TRBV19	NA	TRBJ1-5	NA	CASISRTPGNQPQHF	TGTGCCAGTATTTCCCGGACCCCGGGGAATCAGCCCCAGCATTTT
TRBV6-5	NA	TRBJ1-3	NA	CASSFSGNTIYF	TGTGCCAGCAGTTTCTCTGGAAACACCATATATTTT
TRBV13	TRBD2	TRBJ2-7	once	CASSLDRAGGFYEQYF	TGTGCCAGCAGCTTAGATCGGGCGGGAGGGTTCTACGAGCAGTACTTC
TRBV6-5	NA	TRBJ2-1	NA	CASSHAGLQFF	TGTGCCAGCAGCCACGCAGGGCTACAGTTCTTC
TRBV7-9	NA	TRBJ1-1	NA	CASSLVSTEAFF	TGTGCCAGCAGCTTAGTTTCCACTGAAGCTTTCTTT
TRBV6-5	TRBD1	TRBJ2-7	NA	CASSRGQGVGQYF	TGTGCCAGCAGCCGGGGACAGGGGGTAGGGCAGTACTTC
TRBV11-3	TRBD1	TRBJ2-3	NA	CASSPGQGATDTQYF	TGTGCCAGCAGCCCGGGACAGGGGGCCACAGATACGCAGTATTTT
TRBV7-2	NA	TRBJ1-4	NA	CASSPGYRDQEKLFF	TGTGCCAGCAGCCCCGGGTACAGGGATCAGGAAAAACTGTTTTTT
TRBV5-1	TRBD1	TRBJ1-4	NA	CASSSDRVRNEKLFF	TGCGCCAGCAGCTCGGACAGGGTCAGAAATGAAAAACTGTTTTTT
TRBV18	TRBD1	TRBJ2-7	NA	CASSGQRSYEQYF	TGCGCCAGCTCGGGACAGCGGTCCTACGAGCAGTACTTC
TRBV27	NA	TRBJ2-3	NA	CASSILLGSTDTQYF	TGTGCCAGCAGCATTCTACTAGGGAGCACAGATACGCAGTATTTT
TRBV7-2	NA	TRBJ1-1	NA	CASSLKRGSEAFF	TGTGCCAGCAGCTTAAAAAGGGGGTCGGAAGCTTTCTTT
TRBV14	NA	TRBJ1-1	NA	CASSPQFNTEAFF	TGTGCCAGCAGCCCTCAATTTAACACTGAAGCTTTCTTT
TRBV19	NA	TRBJ1-5	NA	CASALFGGDRPQHF	TGTGCCAGTGCCCTTTTCGGGGGGGATCGGCCCCAGCATTTT
TRBV19	TRBD1	TRBJ1-1	once	CASFSDRGNTEAFF	TGTGCCAGTTTTTCTGACAGGGGGAACACTGAAGCTTTCTTT
TRBV6-1	TRBD1	TRBJ2-7	NA	CASSRTGLDEQYF	TGTGCCAGCAGCAGGACAGGGCTGGACGAGCAGTACTTC
TRBV5-4	NA	TRBJ2-5	NA	CASSLGLGETQYF	TGTGCCAGCAGCTTAGGCCTGGGGGAGACCCAGTACTTC
TRBV6-1	NA	TRBJ2-7	NA	CASSEVLGRAYEQYF	TGTGCCAGCAGTGAAGTACTGGGTCGGGCCTACGAGCAGTACTTC
TRBV5-8	NA	TRBJ1-5	NA	CASSLGWGDQPQHF	TGTGCCAGCAGCTTGGGATGGGGCGATCAGCCCCAGCATTTT
TRBV27	TRBD2	TRBJ2-1	NA	CASSFQRGTNEQFF	TGTGCCAGCAGTTTCCAGCGGGGAACCAATGAGCAGTTCTTC
TRBV18	NA	TRBJ2-3	NA	CASSPPVASTDTQYF	TGTGCCAGCTCACCACCGGTGGCTAGCACAGATACGCAGTATTTT
TRBV9	NA	TRBJ1-5	NA	CASSPTGGNQPQHF	TGTGCCAGCAGCCCCACGGGAGGTAATCAGCCCCAGCATTTT
TRBV11-3	NA	TRBJ1-4	NA	CASSLVGSGHATNEKLFF	TGTGCCAGCAGCTTAGTTGGGAGCGGACACGCAACTAATGAAAAACTGTTTTTT
TRBV15	TRBD1	TRBJ2-1	NA	CATSRDSRGYNEQFF	TGTGCCACCAGCAGAGATTCCAGGGGGTACAATGAGCAGTTCTTC